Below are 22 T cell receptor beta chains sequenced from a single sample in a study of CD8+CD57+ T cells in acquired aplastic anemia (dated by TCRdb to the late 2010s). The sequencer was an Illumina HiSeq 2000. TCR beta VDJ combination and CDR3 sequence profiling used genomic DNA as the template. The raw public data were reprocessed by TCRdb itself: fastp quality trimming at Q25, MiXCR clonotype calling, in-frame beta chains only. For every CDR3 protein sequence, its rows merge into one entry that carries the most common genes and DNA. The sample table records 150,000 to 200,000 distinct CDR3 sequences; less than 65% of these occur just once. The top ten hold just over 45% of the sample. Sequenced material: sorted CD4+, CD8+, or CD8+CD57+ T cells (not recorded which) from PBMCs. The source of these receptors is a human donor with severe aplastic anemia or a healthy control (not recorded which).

The CDR3 protein is CATSDLGQQETQYF. In nucleotides, the CDR3 is TGTGCCACCAGTGATTTGGGACAGCAAGAGACCCAGTACTTC. The rearrangement uses TRBV24-1 and TRBJ2-5, with D perhaps TRBD1 (6 bases). Germline CDR1 KGHDR, CDR2 SFDVKD. This CDR3 is 14 amino acids long. V lost 0 bases to trimming and J lost 2 bases, with 6 bases between them.

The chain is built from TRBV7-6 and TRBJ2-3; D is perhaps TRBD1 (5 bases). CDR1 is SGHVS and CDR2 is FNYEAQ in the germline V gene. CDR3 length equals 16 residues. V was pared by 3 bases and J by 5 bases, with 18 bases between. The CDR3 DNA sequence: TGTGCCAGCAGCTTCCTAACAGAAAGGGGTCGAGATACGCAGTATTTT. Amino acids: CASSFLTERGRDTQYF.

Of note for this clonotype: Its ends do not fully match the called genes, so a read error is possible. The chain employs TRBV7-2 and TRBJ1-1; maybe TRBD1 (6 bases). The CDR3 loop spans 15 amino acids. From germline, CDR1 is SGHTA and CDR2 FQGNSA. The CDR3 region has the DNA TGTGCCAGCAGCTTGGAGGGGGTGATGAAAACTGAAGCTTTCTTT. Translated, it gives CASSLEGVMKTEAFF.

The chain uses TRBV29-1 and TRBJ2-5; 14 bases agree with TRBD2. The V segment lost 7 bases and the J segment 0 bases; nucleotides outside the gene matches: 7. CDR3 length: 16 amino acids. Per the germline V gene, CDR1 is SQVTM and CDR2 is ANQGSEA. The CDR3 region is CSAVGLAGGHQETQYF. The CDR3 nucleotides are TGCAGCGCAGTAGGACTAGCGGGAGGACACCAAGAGACCCAGTACTTC. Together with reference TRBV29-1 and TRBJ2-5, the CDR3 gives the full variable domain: SAVISQKPSRDICQRGTSLTIQCQVDSQVTMMFWYRQQPGQSLTLIATANQGSEATYESGFVIDKFPISRPNLTFSTLTVSNMSPEDSSIYLCSAVGLAGGHQETQYFGPGTRLLVL.

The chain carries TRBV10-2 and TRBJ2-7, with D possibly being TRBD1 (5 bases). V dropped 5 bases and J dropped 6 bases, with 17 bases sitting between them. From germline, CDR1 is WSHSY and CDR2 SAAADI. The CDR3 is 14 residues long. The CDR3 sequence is CASSKGKVIGEQYF. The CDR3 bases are TGCGCCAGCAGTAAGGGGAAAGTGATTGGCGAGCAGTACTTC.

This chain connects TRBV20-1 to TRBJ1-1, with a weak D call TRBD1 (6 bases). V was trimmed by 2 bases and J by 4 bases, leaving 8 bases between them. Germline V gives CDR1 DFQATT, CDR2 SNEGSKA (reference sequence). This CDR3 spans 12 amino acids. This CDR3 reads CSARPGVTEAFF. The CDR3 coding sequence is TGCAGTGCTAGACCAGGGGTCACTGAAGCTTTCTTT.

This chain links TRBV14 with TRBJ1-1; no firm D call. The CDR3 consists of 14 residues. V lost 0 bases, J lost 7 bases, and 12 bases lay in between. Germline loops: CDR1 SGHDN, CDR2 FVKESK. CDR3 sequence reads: CASSQENRLSEAFF. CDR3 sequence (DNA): TGTGCCAGCAGCCAAGAGAACCGTCTGAGTGAAGCTTTCTTT.

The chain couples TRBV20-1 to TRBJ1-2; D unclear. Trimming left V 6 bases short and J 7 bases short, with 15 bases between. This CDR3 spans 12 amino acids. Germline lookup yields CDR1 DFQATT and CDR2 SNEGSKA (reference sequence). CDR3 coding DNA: TGCAGTGCCCTTCAGGAACTAGGTGGCTACACCTTC. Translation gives CSALQELGGYTF.

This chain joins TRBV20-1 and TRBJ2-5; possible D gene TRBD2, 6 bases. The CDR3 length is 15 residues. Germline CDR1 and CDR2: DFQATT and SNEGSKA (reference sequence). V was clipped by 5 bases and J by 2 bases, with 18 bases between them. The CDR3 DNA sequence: TGCAGTGCTCCGCATGTCACTAGCAGGCAAGAGACCCAGTACTTC. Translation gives CSAPHVTSRQETQYF.

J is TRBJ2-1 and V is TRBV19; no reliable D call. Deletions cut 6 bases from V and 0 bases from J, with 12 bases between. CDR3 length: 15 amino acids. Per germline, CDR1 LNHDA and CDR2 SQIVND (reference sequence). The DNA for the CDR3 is TGTGCCAGTAGGAGACGCCCGTCCTCCTACAATGAGCAGTTCTTC. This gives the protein CASRRRPSSYNEQFF. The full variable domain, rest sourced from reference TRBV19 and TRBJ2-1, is DGGITQSPKYLFRKEGQNVTLSCEQNLNHDAMYWYRQDPGQGLRLIYYSQIVNDFQKGDIAEGYSVSREKKESFPLTVTSAQKNPTAFYLCASRRRPSSYNEQFFGPGTRLTVL.

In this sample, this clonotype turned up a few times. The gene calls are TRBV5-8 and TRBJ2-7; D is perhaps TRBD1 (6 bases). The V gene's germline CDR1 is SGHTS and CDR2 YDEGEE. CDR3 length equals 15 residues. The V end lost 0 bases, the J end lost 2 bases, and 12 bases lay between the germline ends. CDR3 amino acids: CASSLGQVGTYEQYF. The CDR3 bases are TGTGCCAGCAGCTTGGGACAGGTAGGGACCTACGAGCAGTACTTC.

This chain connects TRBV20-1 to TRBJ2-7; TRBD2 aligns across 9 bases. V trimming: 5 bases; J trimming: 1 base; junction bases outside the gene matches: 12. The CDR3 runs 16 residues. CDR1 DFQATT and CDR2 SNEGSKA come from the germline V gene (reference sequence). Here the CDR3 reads CSAPDPAGGQSYEQYF. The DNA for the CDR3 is TGCAGTGCTCCCGACCCGGCGGGGGGGCAGTCCTACGAGCAGTACTTC.

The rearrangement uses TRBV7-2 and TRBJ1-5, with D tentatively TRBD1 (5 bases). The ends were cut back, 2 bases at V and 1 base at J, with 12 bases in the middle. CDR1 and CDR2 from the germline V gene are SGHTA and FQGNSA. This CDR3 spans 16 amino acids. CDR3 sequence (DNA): TGTGCCAGCAGCTTAAGTCAGGGAGGAAGCAATCAGCCCCAGCATTTT. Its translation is CASSLSQGGSNQPQHF.

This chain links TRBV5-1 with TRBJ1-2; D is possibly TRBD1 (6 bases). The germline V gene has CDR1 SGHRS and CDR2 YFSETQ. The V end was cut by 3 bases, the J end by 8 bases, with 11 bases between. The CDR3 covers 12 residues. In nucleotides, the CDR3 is TGCGCCAGCAGCTCCGGGACATGGGGCTACACCTTC. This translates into CASSSGTWGYTF. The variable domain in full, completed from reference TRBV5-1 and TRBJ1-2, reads KAGVTQTPRYLIKTRGQQVTLSCSPISGHRSVSWYQQTPGQGLQFLFEYFSETQRNKGNFPGRFSGRQFSNSRSEMNVSTLELGDSALYLCASSSGTWGYTFGSGTRLTVV.

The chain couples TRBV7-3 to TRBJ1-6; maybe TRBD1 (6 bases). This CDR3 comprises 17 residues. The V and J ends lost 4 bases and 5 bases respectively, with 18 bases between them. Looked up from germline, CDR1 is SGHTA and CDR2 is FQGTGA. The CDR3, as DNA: TGTGCCAGCAGCTCAACTGGAGGGACAACCAATAATTCACCCCTCCACTTT. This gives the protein CASSSTGGTTNNSPLHF.

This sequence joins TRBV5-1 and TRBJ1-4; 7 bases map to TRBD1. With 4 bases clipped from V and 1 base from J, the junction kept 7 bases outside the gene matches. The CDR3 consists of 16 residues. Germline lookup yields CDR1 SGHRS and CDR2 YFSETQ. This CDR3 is CASSPARGVTNEKLFF. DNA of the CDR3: TGCGCCAGCAGCCCTGCCAGGGGGGTAACTAATGAAAAACTGTTTTTT. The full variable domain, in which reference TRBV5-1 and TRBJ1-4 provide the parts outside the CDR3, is KAGVTQTPRYLIKTRGQQVTLSCSPISGHRSVSWYQQTPGQGLQFLFEYFSETQRNKGNFPGRFSGRQFSNSRSEMNVSTLELGDSALYLCASSPARGVTNEKLFFGSGTQLSVL.

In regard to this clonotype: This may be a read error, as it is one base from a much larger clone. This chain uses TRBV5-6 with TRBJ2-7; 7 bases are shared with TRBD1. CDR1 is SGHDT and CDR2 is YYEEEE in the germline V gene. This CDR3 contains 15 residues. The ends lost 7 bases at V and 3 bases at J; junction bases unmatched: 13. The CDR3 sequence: CASGSVTGAGYEQYF. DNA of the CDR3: TGTGCCAGCGGCTCCGTTACAGGGGCTGGCTACGAGCAGTACTTC. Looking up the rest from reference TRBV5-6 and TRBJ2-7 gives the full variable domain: DAGVTQSPTHLIKTRGQQVTLRCSPKSGHDTVSWYQQALGQGPQFIFQYYEEEERQRGNFPDRFSGHQFPNYSSELNVNALLLGDSALYLCASGSVTGAGYEQYFGPGTRLTVT.

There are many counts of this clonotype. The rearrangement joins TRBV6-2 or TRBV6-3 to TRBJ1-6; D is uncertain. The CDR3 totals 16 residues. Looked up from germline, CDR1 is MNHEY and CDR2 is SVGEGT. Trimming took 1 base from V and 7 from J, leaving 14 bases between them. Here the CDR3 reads CASSYYDGSRNSPLHF. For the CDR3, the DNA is TGTGCCAGCAGTTACTACGACGGATCTCGGAATTCACCCCTCCACTTT.

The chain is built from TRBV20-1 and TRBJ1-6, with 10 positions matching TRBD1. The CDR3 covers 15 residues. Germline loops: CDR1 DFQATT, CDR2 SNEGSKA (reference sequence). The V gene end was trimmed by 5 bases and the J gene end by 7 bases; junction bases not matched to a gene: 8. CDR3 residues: CSAASGQGWNSPLHF. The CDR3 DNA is TGCAGTGCTGCCTCGGGACAGGGGTGGAATTCACCCCTCCACTTT.

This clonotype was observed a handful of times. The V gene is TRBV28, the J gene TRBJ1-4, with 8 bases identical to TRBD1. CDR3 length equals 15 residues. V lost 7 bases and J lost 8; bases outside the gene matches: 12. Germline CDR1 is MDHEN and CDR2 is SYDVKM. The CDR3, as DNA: TGTGCCAGCATACGGGGGGACAGGTTTGGGGAAAAACTGTTTTTT. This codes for CASIRGDRFGEKLFF.

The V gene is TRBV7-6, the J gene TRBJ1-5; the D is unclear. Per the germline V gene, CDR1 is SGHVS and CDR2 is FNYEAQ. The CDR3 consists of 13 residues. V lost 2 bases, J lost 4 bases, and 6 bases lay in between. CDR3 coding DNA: TGTGCCAGCAGCTTAACCCAAAATCAGCCCCAGCATTTT. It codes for CASSLTQNQPQHF.

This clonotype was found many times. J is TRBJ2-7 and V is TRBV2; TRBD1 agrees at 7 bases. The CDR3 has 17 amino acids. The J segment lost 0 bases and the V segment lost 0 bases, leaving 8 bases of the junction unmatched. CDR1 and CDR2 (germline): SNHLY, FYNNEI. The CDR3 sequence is CASSEALHGDSSYEQYF. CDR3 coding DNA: TGTGCCAGCAGTGAAGCGCTTCATGGGGACAGCTCCTACGAGCAGTACTTC.